Sequencing of this T cell receptor beta chain was carried out in a study of blood T cell repertoires in COVID-19. Overall study: Sites across the United States, Italy and Spain contributed samples from acute and convalescent COVID-19. Sources were T cells, B-cell-depleted T cells, or PBMCs; the material itself was cDNA or gDNA.

Per the original methods: Estimation of nucleated cell counts relied on the amplification of reference gene primers. Data came from immunoSEQ multiplex PCR; TCRdb stores just in-frame clones and leaves some out. That table is the source of V, J and clone size, and D and trimming were worked out from the DNA. The sample has fewer than 700,000 clones, roughly nine tenths seen once. Patients in Seattle were enrolled during active infection, then followed longitudinally. The CDR3 spans 15 residues. The germline V and J ends were trimmed by 5 bases and 1 base, with 14 bases remaining between them. CDR1 is MNHEY and CDR2 is SVGEGT in the germline V gene.

The chain combines TRBV6-2 or TRBV6-3 with TRBJ1-1; no firm D call. This TCR was sampled from a woman aged 50 to 65 with COVID-19, enrolled during active disease. Sequencing was carried out using peripheral blood. This chain's CDR3 is CASSAPGGRNTEAFF. The CDR3 DNA is TGTGCCAGCAGTGCCCCGGGAGGGAGGAACACTGAAGCTTTCTTT.